This is a list of T cell receptor beta chains from one sample in a study of blood T cell repertoires in COVID-19. Here immunoSEQ multiplex PCR was the method, and the copy in TCRdb shows in-frame clones only, minus some. The sample includes around 68,000 clones, more than 65% of them seen just once. The sequencing sample was made of peripheral blood. These receptors were taken from a woman aged 45-59 years with acute or convalescent COVID-19. Both conserved end residues are part of each CDR3. D genes are given only for firm matches. The size entry is marked missing in some rows and otherwise reads once, few, many or a size class.

- | - | TRBJ1-2 | TRBV6-5 | TGTGCCAGCAGTATTACTAGGGATTCGATTAATGGCTACACCTTC | CASSITRDSINGYTF
- | - | TRBJ2-1 | TRBV6-4 | TGTGCCAGCAGCCCCACGGGAGATAGGGGGCTCTACAATGAGCAGTTCTTC | CASSPTGDRGLYNEQFF
- | TRBD2 | TRBJ2-1 | TRBV5-1 | TGCGCCAGCAGCCTCTCCATACAGCGGGATTACAATGAGCAGTTCTTC | CASSLSIQRDYNEQFF
- | TRBD1 | TRBJ1-5 | TRBV19 | TGTGCCAGTAGTGGTCCAATGACAGGGAGCAATCAGCCCCAGCATTTT | CASSGPMTGSNQPQHF
once | - | TRBJ2-1 | TRBV6-6 | TGTGCCAGCAGTTATATGGAGGGTAGGAGTGAGCAGTTCTTC | CASSYMEGRSEQFF
- | - | TRBJ2-5 | TRBV7-3 | TGTGCCAGCAGCTTTGAAAGAGAAGAGACCCAGTACTTC | CASSFEREETQYF
- | - | TRBJ2-1 | TRBV5-4 | TGTGCCAGCAGCTACGAACAGGGTTACAATGAGCAGTTCTTC | CASSYEQGYNEQFF
- | TRBD1 | TRBJ1-3 | TRBV4-3 | TGCGCCAGCAGCCAAGCGATAGGGGGCCCTGGAAACACCATATATTTT | CASSQAIGGPGNTIYF
- | TRBD2 | TRBJ2-3 | TRBV4-2 | TGTGCCAGCAGCCAATGGGGCCAAGCGGGGGGCACAGATACGCAGTATTTT | CASSQWGQAGGTDTQYF
- | TRBD1 | TRBJ2-7 | TRBV9 | TGTGCCAGCAGCGTAGAGGGGACAGGGGAACCCTACGAGCAGTACTTC | CASSVEGTGEPYEQYF
- | TRBD2 | TRBJ2-1 | TRBV5-1 | TGCGCCAGCAGCTCTCGTGGGGGCCGGTCTAGCGGGGGTGACTCCTACAATGAGCAGTTCTTC | CASSSRGGRSSGGDSYNEQFF
- | - | TRBJ2-5 | TRBV4-1 | TGCGCCAGCAGCCAAGTATTTCAAGAGACCCAGTACTTC | CASSQVFQETQYF
- | TRBD1 | TRBJ1-1 | TRBV5-5 | TGTGCCAGCAGGATGACAGGGTTCACTGAAGCTTTCTTT | CASRMTGFTEAFF
- | TRBD1 | TRBJ1-5 | TRBV28 | TGTGCCAGCAGTACTCCGGGACAGATTAGCAATCAGCCCCAGCATTTT | CASSTPGQISNQPQHF
once | - | TRBJ1-1 | TRBV9 | TGTGCCAGCAGCCTAGACAGTTACACTGAAGCTTTCTTT | CASSLDSYTEAFF
few | - | TRBJ1-2 | TRBV7-9 | TGTGCCAGCAGTTACCGGGACAACACTAACTATGGCTACACCTTC | CASSYRDNTNYGYTF
- | - | TRBJ2-2 | TRBV7-3 | TGTGCCAGCAGCATACTGACAGGGACTCCCGGGGAGCTGTTTTTT | CASSILTGTPGELFF
- | - | TRBJ1-4 | TRBV6-6 | TGTGCCAGCAGCCCCGACCTGACAGGATGGGGTGAAAAACTGTTTTTT | CASSPDLTGWGEKLFF
- | - | TRBJ2-5 | TRBV2 | TGTGCCAGCAGTGAGGCAGGGGTGAGAGGAGAGACCCAGTACTTC | CASSEAGVRGETQYF
- | - | TRBJ1-5 | TRBV28 | TGTGCCAGCAGTTTGGCTAGTCAGCCCCAGCATTTT | CASSLASQPQHF
- | TRBD2 | TRBJ2-1 | TRBV6-2/TRBV6-3 | TGTGCCAGCAGTTACGGGCTAGCGGGAGGGGGCTACAATGAGCAGTTCTTC | CASSYGLAGGGYNEQFF
once | TRBD1 | TRBJ1-6 | TRBV6-2/TRBV6-3 | TGTGCCAGCAGCCGGACAGGGGGGGAATCACCCCTCCACTTT | CASSRTGGESPLHF
- | - | TRBJ1-2 | TRBV3-1/TRBV3-2 | TGTGCCAGCAGCCAGGGGGGTGGCTACACCTTC | CASSQGGGYTF
- | TRBD2 | TRBJ2-1 | TRBV3-1/TRBV3-2 | TGTGCCAGCAGCCAAGAATGGGCGGGGGGTTACAATGAGCAGTTCTTC | CASSQEWAGGYNEQFF
- | TRBD1 | TRBJ1-1 | TRBV19 | TGTGCCAGTAGTAGCTGGACAGGGGGCACTGAAGCTTTCTTT | CASSSWTGGTEAFF
few | - | TRBJ2-2 | TRBV6-6 | TGTGCCAGCATGAGGCAGGGCCGACGGGGGGAGCTGTTTTTT | CASMRQGRRGELFF
few | TRBD1 | TRBJ1-1 | TRBV3-1/TRBV3-2 | TGTGCCAGCAGCCAACTTGACAGGGCGGGCGCTGAAGCTTTCTTT | CASSQLDRAGAEAFF
- | TRBD2 | TRBJ2-5 | TRBV18 | TGTGCCAGCTCACCGGGACTAGTGGTCCAAGAGACCCAGTACTTC | CASSPGLVVQETQYF